The sequence of this T cell receptor beta chain was determined in a study of early T cells in non-severe SARS-CoV-2 infection. Across the study: Chains from this unsorted whole-blood bulk RNA could not be paired.

Separate cDNA molecules each had unique molecular identifiers attached to them. TCRdb redid the calling of the 5' RACE reads with MiXCR, one entry per CDR3 protein. The data contain 55,000 to 70,000 distinct CDR3 sequences, 5.6% of them singletons. This clonotype came up a few times. The CDR3 sequence is 14 residues long. Germline V gene sequence: CDR1 SNHLY, CDR2 FYNNEI. V was clipped by 8 bases and J by 0 bases, with 14 bases between them. The chain carries TRBV2 and TRBJ2-7; a possible D gene is TRBD1 (5 bases). Sequencing input: whole blood. The receptor was isolated from an adult who was a healthcare worker with PCR-confirmed SARS-CoV-2 infection or an uninfected control (not recorded which). CDR3 coding DNA: TGTGCCAGCCTGACAGAATTGAGCTCCTACGAGCAGTACTTC. Protein: CASLTELSSYEQYF.